Here is one TCR beta chain with its context. The specificity of this receptor is unknown. It has no much larger one-base neighbor in the sample; base qualities were not kept. TCRbeta CDR3 regions were amplified from genomic DNA using the immunoSEQ Assay, a bias-controlled multiplex PCR. The paper's data handling went like this. The number of nucleated cells in each sample was estimated from the amplification of reference gene primers within the assay. Sequence reads were collapsed and filtered to measure the absolute abundance of every unique TCRbeta CDR3 rearrangement. For each sample, productive Simpson clonality was calculated by taking the square root of Simpson's diversity index across productive rearrangements. TCRdb took this table from immuneACCESS and kept in-frame rearrangements with V and J called. Such tables lack part of the clones; where checked against another copy, unresolved V genes explain under half of the gap, and the rest is unexplained. V, J and clone size are taken as reported in that table, and D and trimming were inferred from the DNA itself. The sample table records over 300,000 clones; 85% to 90% of these occur just once. The top ten clones comprise approximately 7% of the sample.

These data are taken from a study of blood T cell repertoires in COVID-19 (TCRdb year 2020). General notes on the study: Samples from collaborators originated in the United States, Italy and Spain and spanned both the acute and convalescent phases of COVID-19. The material from the prospective study consisted of cDNA or gDNA derived from T cells, B-cell-depleted T cells, or PBMCs. Subjects who had been exposed to COVID-19, were actively infected with it, or had recovered from it provided the deeply sampled blood TCRbeta repertoires that made up the dataset. The repertoires were released in a freely available public database intended as a resource for research on the immune response to SARS-CoV-2. The samples were drawn from the first 160 participants of the ongoing ImmuneRACE study and from 1,254 subjects provided by 6 global collaborators. Nearly every sample came with metadata listing a de-identified subject ID, COVID-19 status, age in years and sex. Where HLA class I and class II types were available, the types were taken from metadata supplied by the sample provider, not from assay-based typing. General conclusions and limits of the study: How much clinical and demographic metadata was included differed by source and by participant, and the metadata was provided uncurated.

Trimming removed 0 bases from V and 4 bases from J; the gene matches leave 8 bases unexplained. The CDR3 starts with the cysteine, ends with the phenylalanine, and has 16 residues. Only the CDR3 portion is preserved as DNA: 48 bases, with reading frame beginning at the first base. The CDR1 and CDR2 encoded by the germline V gene (reference sequence) are LNHNV and YYDKDF. Whole blood was collected in K2EDTA tubes by collaborating institutions according to the institutions' own protocols. For TCRbeta analysis, collaborators shipped samples in one of three forms: frozen whole blood, isolated PBMCs, or DNA extracted from either of those sample types.

This TCR was recovered from a man aged 18 to 30 with active or convalescent COVID-19. The chain is made from TRBV15 and TRBJ2-7; TRBD2 aligns with 8 central bases. The material sequenced was peripheral blood. The CDR3: CATSRDSQRGSYEQYF. In nucleotides, the sequence is TGTGCCACCAGCAGAGATAGCCAGCGGGGGTCTTACGAGCAGTACTTC.